The clone carrying this TCR beta chain came up once. The antigen remains unidentified. This sample is part of a study of shared clonotypes between healthy human individuals. CDR3 size: 14 residues. V shed 0 bases and J shed 6 bases, with 11 bases lying between them. The germline V gene has CDR1 GTSNPN and CDR2 SVGIG (reference sequence). TCRdb keeps only in-frame clones here, not all; method: immunoSEQ multiplex PCR. The data contain about 2.4 million clones, more than 80% of them singletons. Study conclusions and caveats: A generally larger estimated richness was seen in naive subsets than in memory subsets.

The investigators split CD4+ cells into a CD45RA+ naive subset and a CD45RA-negative memory subset. The TCR comes from a man younger than 35 in good health. Source material: naive CD4+ T cells sorted from blood. The subset denotes: CD45RA+ positively selected. The V and J genes are TRBV30 and TRBJ2-2, with D perhaps TRBD1 or TRBD2 (5 bases each). The CDR3 coding sequence is TGTGCCTGGAGTGTACTAAGAGGGGCCGGGGAGCTGTTTTTT. It codes for CAWSVLRGAGELFF.